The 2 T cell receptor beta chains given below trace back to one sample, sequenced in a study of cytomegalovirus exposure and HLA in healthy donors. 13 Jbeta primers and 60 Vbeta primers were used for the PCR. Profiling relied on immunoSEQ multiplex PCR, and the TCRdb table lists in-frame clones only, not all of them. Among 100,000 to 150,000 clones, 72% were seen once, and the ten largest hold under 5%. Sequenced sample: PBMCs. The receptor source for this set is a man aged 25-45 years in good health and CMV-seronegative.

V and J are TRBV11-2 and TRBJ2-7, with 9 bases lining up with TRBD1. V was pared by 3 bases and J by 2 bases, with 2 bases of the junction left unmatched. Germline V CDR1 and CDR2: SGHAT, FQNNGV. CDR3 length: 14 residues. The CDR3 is CASSFRDRAYEQYF. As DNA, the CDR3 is TGTGCCAGCAGCTTCCGGGACAGGGCCTACGAGCAGTACTTC.

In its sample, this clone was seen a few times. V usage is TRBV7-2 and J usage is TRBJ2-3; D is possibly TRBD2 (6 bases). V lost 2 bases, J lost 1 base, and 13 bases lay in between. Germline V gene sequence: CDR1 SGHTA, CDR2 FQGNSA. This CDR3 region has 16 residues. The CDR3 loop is CASSLQSGGGTDTQYF. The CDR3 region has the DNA TGTGCCAGCAGCTTACAATCCGGGGGAGGCACAGATACGCAGTATTTT.